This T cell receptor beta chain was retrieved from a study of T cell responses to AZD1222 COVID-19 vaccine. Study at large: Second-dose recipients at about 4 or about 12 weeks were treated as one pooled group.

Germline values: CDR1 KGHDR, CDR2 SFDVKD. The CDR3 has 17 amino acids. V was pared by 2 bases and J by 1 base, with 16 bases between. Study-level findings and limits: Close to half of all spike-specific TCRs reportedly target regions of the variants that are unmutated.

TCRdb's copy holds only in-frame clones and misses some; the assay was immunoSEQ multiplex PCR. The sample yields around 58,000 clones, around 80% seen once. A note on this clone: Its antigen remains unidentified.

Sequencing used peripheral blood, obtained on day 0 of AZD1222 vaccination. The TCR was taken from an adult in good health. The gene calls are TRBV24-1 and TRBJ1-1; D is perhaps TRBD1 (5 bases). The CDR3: CATSDSRQGIGNTEAFF. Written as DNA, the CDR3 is TGTGCCACCAGTGATTCCCGCCAGGGTATTGGGAACACTGAAGCTTTCTTT.